Each of the 8 T cell receptor beta chains below was sequenced from the same sample in a study of T cells in Graves' hyperthyroidism and ophthalmopathy. Amplification targeted TCR beta CDR3 regions from RNA transcripts. In the first-round RT-PCR of the TCR CDR3, the HTBI primer set was used. TCRdb reanalysed the multiplex PCR reads using MiXCR and keeps one entry per CDR3 protein. This table holds 250,000 to 400,000 distinct CDR3 sequences, roughly 13% found once. Sequencing input: blood. Every receptor here comes from a woman in her thirties or forties with Graves' ophthalmopathy.

This clonotype was detected ten times or more. The CDR3 protein is CASSLDGPYEQYF. The DNA of the CDR3 is TGTGCCAGCAGCCTTGACGGCCCTTACGAGCAGTACTTC. The gene calls are TRBV28 and TRBJ2-7; D is unclear. V gave up 6 bases and J gave up 4 bases, with 13 bases separating them. This CDR3 has 13 residues. The germline V gene encodes CDR1 MDHEN and CDR2 SYDVKM.

J is TRBJ1-6 and V is TRBV28; perhaps TRBD1 as D (6 bases). V gave up 2 bases and J gave up 10 bases, with 21 bases separating them. CDR1 and CDR2 (germline): MDHEN, SYDVKM. CDR3 length: 17 residues. CDR3 in amino acids: CASSLGGGRGRGSPLHF. Written as DNA, the CDR3 is TGTGCCAGCAGTTTAGGGGGAGGCAGGGGAAGAGGATCACCCCTCCACTTT.

This chain uses TRBV6-5 with TRBJ2-3, with 10 nucleotides matching TRBD1. V lost 2 bases and J lost 4; bases outside the gene matches: 9. The germline V gene has CDR1 MNHEY and CDR2 SVGAGI. This CDR3 region has 17 residues. The CDR3 protein is CASSYQPGQGTPDTQYF. The CDR3 DNA reads TGTGCCAGCAGTTACCAACCGGGACAGGGGACCCCAGATACGCAGTATTTT.

At least ten counts were recorded for this clonotype. This chain joins TRBV6-1 and TRBJ1-2; perhaps TRBD1 as D (6 bases). This CDR3 is 17 amino acids long. The germline V and J ends were trimmed by 2 bases and 5 bases, with 21 bases remaining between them. Per the germline V gene, CDR1 is MNHNS and CDR2 is SASEGT. The CDR3 DNA sequence: TGTGCCAGCAGTGAAAATTGGAGGGGGAAGGTCCGGTATGGCTACACCTTC. It codes for CASSENWRGKVRYGYTF.

This clonotype was counted only a few times. Relative to the germline gene, one junction end is altered; a read error may explain this. The chain is built from TRBV25-1 and TRBJ2-7; D unclear. The germline CDR1 and CDR2 sequences are MGHDK and SYGVNS. This CDR3 spans 11 amino acids. DNA for the CDR3: TGTGCCAGCAGTGACAGCTACGGGCAGTACTTC. Translated: CASSDSYGQYF.

Concerning this clonotype: A clone one base away is much larger, so this may be a read error. The CDR3 spells CAFRLGLGTGELFF. The CDR3 DNA reads as TGTGCCTTTAGGCTGGGCCTCGGCACCGGGGAGCTGTTTTTT. The chain joins TRBV12-3 or TRBV12-4 to TRBJ2-2; D is uncertain. This CDR3 is built from 14 residues. V lost 11 bases and J 4 bases, leaving 17 bases between the germline ends.

This clonotype was observed a handful of times. This rearrangement joins TRBV20-1 to TRBJ2-3; a possible D gene is TRBD2 (7 bases). Trimming shortened V by 5 bases and J by 5 bases, and 14 bases separated the two germline ends. The CDR3 length is 13 residues. Germline CDR1 is DFQATT and CDR2 is SNEGSKA (reference sequence). As DNA, the CDR3 is TGCAGTGCTTTAAAGGGAGGGGGAGATACGCAGTATTTT. The encoded protein is CSALKGGGDTQYF.

At least ten counts were recorded for this clonotype. The CDR3: CASSLWAASDYGYTF. DNA of the CDR3: TGTGCCAGCAGCTTATGGGCAGCTTCTGACTATGGCTACACCTTC. This rearrangement joins TRBV11-2 to TRBJ1-2; D gene ambiguous. The CDR3 extends over 15 amino acids. Trimming cost V 2 bases and J 3 bases, with 13 bases left between them. CDR1 and CDR2 (germline): SGHAT, FQNNGV. The full variable domain, with the rest looked up from reference TRBV11-2 and TRBJ1-2, is EAGVAQSPRYKIIEKRQSVAFWCNPISGHATLYWYQQILGQGPKLLIQFQNNGVVDDSQLPKDRFSAERLKGVDSTLKIQPAKLEDSAVYLCASSLWAASDYGYTFGSGTRLTVV.